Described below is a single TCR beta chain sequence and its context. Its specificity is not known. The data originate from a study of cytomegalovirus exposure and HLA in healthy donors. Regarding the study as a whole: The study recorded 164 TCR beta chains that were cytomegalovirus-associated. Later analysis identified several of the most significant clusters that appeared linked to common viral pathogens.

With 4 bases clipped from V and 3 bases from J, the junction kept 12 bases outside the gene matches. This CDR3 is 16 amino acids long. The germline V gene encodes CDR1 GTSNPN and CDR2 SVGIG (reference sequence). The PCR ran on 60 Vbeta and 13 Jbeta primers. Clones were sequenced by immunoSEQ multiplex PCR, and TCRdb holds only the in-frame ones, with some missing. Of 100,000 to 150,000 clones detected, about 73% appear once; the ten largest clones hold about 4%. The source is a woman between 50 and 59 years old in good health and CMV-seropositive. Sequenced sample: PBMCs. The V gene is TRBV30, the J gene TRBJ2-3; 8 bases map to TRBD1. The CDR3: CAWNRQGKTATDTQYF. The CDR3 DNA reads TGTGCCTGGAACCGACAGGGGAAGACGGCGACAGATACGCAGTATTTT.